The TCR beta chain described here comes from a study of shared clonotypes between healthy human individuals. Study-wide results and caveats: Sampling covered blood only; tissue repertoires likely differ.

Details on this clone: Its antigen remains unidentified.

For sorted subsets, roughly 200 ng DNA per replicate equaled roughly 30,000 T cell genomes. Sequenced by immunoSEQ multiplex PCR; TCRdb stores in-frame clones only, minus some. The sample lists 650,000 to 750,000 clones, approximately 79% occurring once. Germline trimming cut 6 bases from V and 5 bases from J; bases unmatched to any gene: 6. CDR3 length: 15 amino acids. CDR1 MNHNS and CDR2 SASEGT come from the germline V gene. All donors were healthy HIV-negative adults lacking recent acute infections or vaccinations. Researchers partitioned CD4+ cells into CD45RA+ naive and CD45RA-negative memory subsets.

The chain employs TRBV6-1 and TRBJ2-2, with 10 nucleotides matching TRBD2. The sequenced sample was memory CD4+ T cells sorted from blood. Noted subset: CD45RA-negative fraction. The sequence derives from a woman aged 25 to 39 in good health. CDR3 coding DNA: TGTGCCAGCAGGGGGGGACTAGCGAGGACCGGGGAGCTGTTTTTT. This encodes CASRGGLARTGELFF.